This T cell receptor (beta chain) is drawn from a study of shared clonotypes between healthy human individuals. The study, taken as a whole, reports: Memory subsets generally showed smaller estimated richness than naive subsets did.

Method: immunoSEQ multiplex PCR; TCRdb's copy keeps in-frame clones and lacks some. The sample carries roughly 2,000,000 clones, just under 95% recorded once. This CDR3 has 14 amino acids. The germline V gene has CDR1 MGHDK and CDR2 SYGVNS. The V gene lost 6 bases and the J gene lost 8 bases, with 14 bases spanning the gap. Note on this clone: No antigen is known for it.

Naive CD8 cells, CD45RO-negative and positively selected for CCR7, excluded terminally differentiated effector memory CD45RA+ cells. Sequenced: naive CD8+ T cells sorted from blood. The gene calls are TRBV25-1 and TRBJ1-6; D ambiguous. This sequence originates from a man between 18 and 35 years old in good health. The CDR3 loop is CASRTSDPYSPLHF. The CDR3 nucleotides read TGTGCCAGCAGAACATCCGACCCCTATTCACCCCTCCACTTT.